This T cell receptor (beta chain) was documented in a study of shared clonotypes between healthy human individuals. About the research overall: A couple of women and three men aged 18 to 49 made up the donors.

Clones were sequenced by immunoSEQ multiplex PCR, and TCRdb holds only the in-frame ones, with some missing. The data contain about 480,000 clones, 79% of them singletons. The CDR3 spans 11 residues. Germline CDR1 reads SNHLY; CDR2 reads FYNNEI. Deletions cut 6 bases from V and 6 bases from J, with 8 bases between. Source material: PBMCs. The sequence was collected from a woman aged 40 to 50 in good health. Some clones in this sample may be carry-over from other donors' samples. The rearrangement links TRBV2 to TRBJ1-2, with D uncertain. The CDR3 bases are TGTGCCAGCAGGGCAGGAAATGGCTACACCTTC. It is translated as CASRAGNGYTF.